These 4 T cell receptor beta chains were sequenced from one sample in a study of cytomegalovirus exposure and HLA in healthy donors. The study ran its PCR with 60 Vbeta and 13 Jbeta primers. The table came from immunoSEQ multiplex PCR; TCRdb's copy has only in-frame clones and leaves some out. Of some 42,000 clones listed, 40% to 60% are singletons. The sequencing sample was made of PBMCs. Receptor source: a human donor in good health.

This rearrangement joins TRBV4-3 to TRBJ1-2; no firm D call. This CDR3 contains 15 residues. V was trimmed by 0 bases and J by 2 bases, leaving 10 bases between them. CDR1 LGHNA and CDR2 YSLEER come from the germline V gene. The CDR3 nucleotides are TGCGCCAGCAGCCAAGAAGGTGAGAGGAACTATGGCTACACCTTC. Translation gives CASSQEGERNYGYTF.

This clone was observed a few times. The chain couples TRBV7-2 to TRBJ1-4; TRBD1 might be the D (6 bases). The length of the CDR3 is 15 residues. The germline CDR1 and CDR2 sequences are SGHTA and FQGNSA. V dropped 5 bases and J dropped 5 bases, with 15 bases sitting between them. The CDR3 is CASSLTRTVNEKLFF. The CDR3 DNA sequence: TGTGCCAGCAGCCTTACCAGGACAGTAAATGAAAAACTGTTTTTT. Variable domain in full (rest from reference TRBV7-2 and TRBJ1-4): GAGVSQSPSNKVTEKGKDVELRCDPISGHTALYWYRQSLGQGLEFLIYFQGNSAPDKSGLPSDRFSAERTGGSVSTLTIQRTQQEDSAVYLCASSLTRTVNEKLFFGSGTQLSVL.

The chain employs TRBV11-3 and TRBJ2-7; TRBD2 might be the D (6 bases). This CDR3 contains 14 residues. The V gene's germline CDR1 is SGHNT and CDR2 YENEEA. The ends were cut back, 3 bases at V and 0 bases at J, with 9 bases in the middle. The CDR3 spells CASSFSGSSYEQYF. As DNA, the CDR3 is TGTGCCAGCAGCTTTAGCGGAAGCTCCTACGAGCAGTACTTC. Looking up the rest from reference TRBV11-3 and TRBJ2-7 gives the full variable domain: EAGVVQSPRYKIIEKKQPVAFWCNPISGHNTLYWYLQNLGQGPELLIRYENEEAVDDSQLPKDRFSAERLKGVDSTLKIQPAELGDSAVYLCASSFSGSSYEQYFGPGTRLTVT.

This clone ranks as medium-sized. The V gene is TRBV19, the J gene TRBJ2-1; D is unresolved. CDR1 is LNHDA, CDR2 SQIVND, per germline (reference sequence). Trimming took off 1 base at V and 2 bases at J, with 9 bases between the two ends. This CDR3 region has 15 residues. CDR3 in amino acids: CASSIGVPAYNEQFF. CDR3 nucleotide sequence: TGTGCCAGTAGTATAGGCGTACCGGCCTACAATGAGCAGTTCTTC.